This T cell receptor beta chain appears in the sequencing data of a study of control samples from healthy donors and cancer patients. Method: immunoSEQ multiplex PCR; TCRdb's copy keeps in-frame clones and lacks some. The profile shows 150,000 to 200,000 clones, 85% to 95% of them singletons. In germline, CDR1 is KGHDR, CDR2 SFDVKD. Trimming stripped 4 bases from V and 3 bases from J, with 19 bases between. The CDR3 covers 17 residues. This chain joins TRBV24-1 and TRBJ2-3, with D maybe TRBD2 (6 bases). Material for sequencing was blood. This clonotype was obtained from a man younger than 40 in good health. The CDR3 reads CATSERSGLKPTDTQYF. Written as DNA, the CDR3 is TGTGCCACCAGTGAGCGGAGCGGGCTTAAGCCTACAGATACGCAGTATTTT.